This TCR beta chain derives from a study of blood T cell repertoires in COVID-19. Study as a whole: Samples taken during acute and convalescent COVID-19 were collected in the United States, Italy and Spain. In each case, the material was cDNA or gDNA derived from T cells, B-cell-depleted T cells, or PBMCs.

From germline, CDR1 is SQVTM and CDR2 ANQGSEA. This CDR3 is 13 amino acids long. V gave up 8 bases and J gave up 5 bases; unmatched junction bases: 11. Original analysis: Amplified reference gene primers provided the basis for estimating nucleated cell counts. Repertoires were generated with immunoSEQ multiplex PCR, while TCRdb's copy carries only in-frame clones and drops some. V, J and clone size reflect that table, while D and trimming were determined from the DNA. The sample comprises approximately 260,000 clones, about nine tenths of which are singletons, and 2% to 2.5% rests with the top ten. The TCR was taken from a man aged 50-60 years with acute or convalescent COVID-19. This chain links TRBV29-1 with TRBJ2-5, with TRBD1 matching over 7 bases. Sequenced input: peripheral blood. The CDR3 DNA sequence: TGCAGCTCCCGGGACAGTTCGGGTGAGACCCAGTACTTC. It yields the protein CSSRDSSGETQYF.